What follows describes a single T cell receptor beta chain. The data originate from a study of blood T cell repertoires in COVID-19. Germline V CDR1 and CDR2: SGHDT, YYEEEE. The CDR3 sequence is 16 residues long. V lost 4 bases and J lost 1, with 17 bases in between. Methods used by the authors: Researchers report that nucleated cell counts were estimated from reference gene primer amplification. Only in-frame clones appear in the TCRdb table, and some are missing; sequencing was by immunoSEQ multiplex PCR. V and J calls and clone size are copied from that table; D and trimming were computed from the DNA. The sample lists almost 70,000 clones, about four fifths seen once, with 40% to 50% in the top ten.

This receptor was obtained from a human donor in a cohort sampled during active COVID-19. V and J are TRBV5-6 and TRBJ2-5, with a weak D call TRBD1 (5 bases). Sequencing used peripheral blood. The CDR3 DNA is TGTGCCAGCAGCCAACGACAGTTGAGGCCCCAAGAGACCCAGTACTTC. Its translation: CASSQRQLRPQETQYF.